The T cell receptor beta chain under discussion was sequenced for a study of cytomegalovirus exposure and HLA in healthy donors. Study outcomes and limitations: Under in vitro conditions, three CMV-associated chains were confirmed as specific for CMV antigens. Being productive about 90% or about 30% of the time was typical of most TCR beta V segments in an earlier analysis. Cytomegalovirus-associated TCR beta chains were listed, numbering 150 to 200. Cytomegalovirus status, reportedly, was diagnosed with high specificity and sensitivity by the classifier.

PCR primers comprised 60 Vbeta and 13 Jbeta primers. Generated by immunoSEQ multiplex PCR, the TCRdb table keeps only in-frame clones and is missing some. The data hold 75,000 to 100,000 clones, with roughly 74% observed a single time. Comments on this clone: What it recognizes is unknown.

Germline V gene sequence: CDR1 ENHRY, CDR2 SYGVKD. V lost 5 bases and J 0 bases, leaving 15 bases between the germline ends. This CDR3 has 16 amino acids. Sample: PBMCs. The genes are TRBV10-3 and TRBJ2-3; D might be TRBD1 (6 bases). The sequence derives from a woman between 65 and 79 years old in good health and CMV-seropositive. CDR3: CAISPDRITSTDTQYF. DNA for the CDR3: TGTGCCATCAGTCCCGACAGGATCACTAGCACAGATACGCAGTATTTT.